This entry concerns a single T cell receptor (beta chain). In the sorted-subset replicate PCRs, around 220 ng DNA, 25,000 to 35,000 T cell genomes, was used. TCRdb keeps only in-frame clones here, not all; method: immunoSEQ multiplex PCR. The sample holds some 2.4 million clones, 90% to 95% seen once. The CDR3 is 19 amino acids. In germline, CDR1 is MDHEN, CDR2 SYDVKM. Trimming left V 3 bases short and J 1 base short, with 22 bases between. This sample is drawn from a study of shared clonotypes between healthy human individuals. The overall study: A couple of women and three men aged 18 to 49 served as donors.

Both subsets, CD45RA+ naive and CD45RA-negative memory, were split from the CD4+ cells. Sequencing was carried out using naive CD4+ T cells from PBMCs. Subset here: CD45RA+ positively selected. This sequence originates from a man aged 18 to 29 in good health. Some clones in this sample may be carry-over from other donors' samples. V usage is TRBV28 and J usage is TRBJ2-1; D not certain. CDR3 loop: CASSFGALIFAGSYNEQFF. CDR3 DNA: TGTGCCAGCAGTTTTGGAGCTCTAATTTTTGCAGGATCCTACAATGAGCAGTTCTTC.